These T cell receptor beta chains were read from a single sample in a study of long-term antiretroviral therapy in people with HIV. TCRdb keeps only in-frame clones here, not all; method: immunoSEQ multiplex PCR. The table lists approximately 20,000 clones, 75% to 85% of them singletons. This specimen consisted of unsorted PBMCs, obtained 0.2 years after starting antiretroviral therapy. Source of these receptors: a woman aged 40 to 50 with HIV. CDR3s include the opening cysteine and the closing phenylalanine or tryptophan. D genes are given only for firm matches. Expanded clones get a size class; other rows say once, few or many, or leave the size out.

cdr3_aa: CASSEYLGGYTF
cdr3_nt: TGTGCCAGCAGTGAGTACCTAGGAGGCTACACCTTC
clone_size: few
j_call: TRBJ1-2
v_call: TRBV6-1
d_call: .
cdr3_length: 12

cdr3_aa: CASSAPPQGDYEQYF
cdr3_nt: TGTGCCAGCAGCGCACCCCCGCAGGGTGACTACGAGCAGTACTTC
clone_size: few
j_call: TRBJ2-7
v_call: TRBV7-9
d_call: .
cdr3_length: 15

cdr3_aa: CASGPGLGRYNEQFF
cdr3_nt: TGTGCTAGTGGTCCAGGACTAGGGCGCTACAATGAGCAGTTCTTC
clone_size: .
j_call: TRBJ2-1
v_call: TRBV12-5
d_call: TRBD2
cdr3_length: 15

cdr3_aa: CASSLGQQETQYF
cdr3_nt: TGTGCCAGCAGCTTAGGGCAGCAAGAGACCCAGTACTTC
clone_size: .
j_call: TRBJ2-5
v_call: TRBV7-9
d_call: .
cdr3_length: 13

cdr3_aa: CASQRETQYF
cdr3_nt: TGTGCCAGCCAACGGGAGACCCAGTACTTC
clone_size: .
j_call: TRBJ2-5
v_call: TRBV6-1
d_call: .
cdr3_length: 10

cdr3_aa: CASSPGPAQETQYF
cdr3_nt: TGTGCCAGCAGCCCAGGACCCGCGCAAGAGACCCAGTACTTC
clone_size: .
j_call: TRBJ2-5
v_call: TRBV5-6
d_call: .
cdr3_length: 14

cdr3_aa: CASSFTGIGNTEAFF
cdr3_nt: TGTGCCAGCAGCTTCACGGGGATAGGGAACACTGAAGCTTTCTTT
clone_size: few
j_call: TRBJ1-1
v_call: TRBV7-6
d_call: .
cdr3_length: 15

cdr3_aa: CASSLEQGYYEQYF
cdr3_nt: TGTGCCAGCAGCTTGGAACAGGGTTACTACGAGCAGTACTTC
clone_size: .
j_call: TRBJ2-7
v_call: TRBV5-4
d_call: .
cdr3_length: 14

cdr3_aa: CAWSRNTEAFF
cdr3_nt: TGTGCCTGGAGCAGGAACACTGAAGCTTTCTTT
clone_size: .
j_call: TRBJ1-1
v_call: TRBV30
d_call: .
cdr3_length: 11

cdr3_aa: CASSWGGTGEDTQYF
cdr3_nt: TGTGCCAGTAGTTGGGGAGGGACAGGAGAAGATACGCAGTATTTT
clone_size: .
j_call: TRBJ2-3
v_call: TRBV19
d_call: .
cdr3_length: 15

cdr3_aa: CASSLGGQGGEKLFF
cdr3_nt: TGCGCCAGCAGCCTTGGTGGACAGGGAGGGGAAAAACTGTTTTTT
clone_size: .
j_call: TRBJ1-4
v_call: TRBV5-1
d_call: TRBD1
cdr3_length: 15

cdr3_aa: CASNMGFSNQPQHF
cdr3_nt: TGTGCCAGCAACATGGGGTTCAGCAATCAGCCCCAGCATTTT
clone_size: .
j_call: TRBJ1-5
v_call: TRBV27
d_call: .
cdr3_length: 14

cdr3_aa: CASNYGTEAFF
cdr3_nt: TGTGCCAGCAATTACGGGACTGAAGCTTTCTTT
clone_size: .
j_call: TRBJ1-1
v_call: TRBV25-1
d_call: .
cdr3_length: 11

cdr3_aa: CASSLSTSSYEQYF
cdr3_nt: TGTGCCAGCAGTTTATCGACCAGCTCCTACGAGCAGTACTTC
clone_size: .
j_call: TRBJ2-7
v_call: TRBV27
d_call: .
cdr3_length: 14

cdr3_aa: CAWSVGGDEQYF
cdr3_nt: TGTGCCTGGAGTGTAGGGGGGGACGAGCAGTACTTC
clone_size: .
j_call: TRBJ2-7
v_call: TRBV30
d_call: .
cdr3_length: 12

cdr3_aa: CASSQVSGGASYEQYF
cdr3_nt: TGTGCCAGCAGCCAAGTGTCAGGCGGGGCCTCCTACGAGCAGTACTTC
clone_size: .
j_call: TRBJ2-7
v_call: TRBV4-2
d_call: .
cdr3_length: 16